These 9 T cell receptor beta chains came from one sample sequenced in a study of blood T cell repertoires in COVID-19. Measured with immunoSEQ multiplex PCR; TCRdb has only the in-frame clones, and not every one. The sample holds 150,000 to 200,000 clones, less than 90% seen once. Sequencing input: PBMCs or T cells enriched from blood (not recorded which). These receptors were taken from a human donor with acute COVID-19. The donor label of this sample is uncertain.

V is TRBV3-1 (or the pseudogene TRBV3-2) and J is TRBJ2-7; TRBD1 agrees at 9 bases. This CDR3 has 15 residues. Trimming at V came to 1 base and at J to 0 bases, leaving 1 base not matched to a gene. Germline CDR1 LGHDT, CDR2 YNNKEL (reference sequence). CDR3 nucleotide sequence: TGTGCCAGCAGCCAAGTGGACAGGGGCTCCTACGAGCAGTACTTC. It is translated as CASSQVDRGSYEQYF.

This chain uses TRBV7-6 with TRBJ2-5, with D perhaps TRBD2 (6 bases). Trimming pared 2 bases from V and 9 bases from J, leaving 13 bases between. The CDR3 runs to 13 residues. Per germline, CDR1 SGHVS and CDR2 FNYEAQ. CDR3 protein: CASSLNSGEAQYF. Written as DNA, the CDR3 is TGTGCCAGCAGCTTAAATTCTGGGGAGGCCCAGTACTTC.

The chain employs TRBV7-3 and TRBJ2-1; TRBD1 might be the D (6 bases). V lost 4 bases and J lost 7, with 11 bases in between. Germline V CDR1 and CDR2: SGHTA, FQGTGA. The CDR3 runs 13 residues. The CDR3 DNA follows: TGTGCCAGCAGCTCAGGGGCGGCGAATGAGCAGTTCTTC. Protein product: CASSSGAANEQFF.

The chain has TRBV11-1 and TRBJ2-3; tentatively, D is TRBD2 (6 bases). V was cut by 5 bases and J by 2 bases, with 14 bases left in between. This CDR3 has 15 amino acids. Germline-derived CDR1 and CDR2 are SGHAT and FQDESV (reference sequence). The CDR3 DNA sequence: TGTGCCAGCAGCCCACTGGCGGGGCTCACAGATACGCAGTATTTT. Its translation: CASSPLAGLTDTQYF.

This chain joins TRBV12-5 and TRBJ1-2; 7 positions match TRBD1. The CDR3 loop spans 15 amino acids. After removal of 7 bases from V and 0 bases from J, the junction contained 8 bases not matched to a gene. CDR1 and CDR2 from the germline V gene are LGHNT and FRNRAP. The CDR3 sequence is CASDEGAPANYGYTF. In DNA, the CDR3 is TGTGCTAGTGATGAGGGGGCGCCGGCTAACTATGGCTACACCTTC. The entire variable domain, with the rest obtained from reference TRBV12-5 and TRBJ1-2, is as follows: DARVTQTPRHKVTEMGQEVTMRCQPILGHNTVFWYRQTMMQGLELLAYFRNRAPLDDSGMPKDRFSAEMPDATLATLKIQPSEPRDSAVYFCASDEGAPANYGYTFGSGTRLTVV.

This chain connects TRBV7-2 to TRBJ2-7; D not certain. CDR3 size: 15 residues. Trimming left V 1 base short and J 10 bases short, with 20 bases between. Germline V gene lookup returns CDR1 SGHTA and CDR2 FQGNSA. The CDR3 protein is CASSLGLILPSTQYF. The CDR3 nucleotides are TGTGCCAGCAGCTTAGGTTTGATCCTACCGAGCACCCAGTACTTC. Full variable domain (remainder filled in from reference TRBV7-2 and TRBJ2-7): GAGVSQSPSNKVTEKGKDVELRCDPISGHTALYWYRQSLGQGLEFLIYFQGNSAPDKSGLPSDRFSAERTGGSVSTLTIQRTQQEDSAVYLCASSLGLILPSTQYFGPGTRLTVT.

The rearrangement uses TRBV19 and TRBJ1-5; the match to TRBD1 covers 8 bases. V gave up 2 bases and J gave up 0 bases; unmatched junction bases: 6. The CDR3 is made up of 17 amino acids. Germline CDR1 and CDR2: LNHDA and SQIVND (reference sequence). The CDR3 nucleotides read TGTGCCAGTAGTATACGGGACAGGAGAAATAGCAATCAGCCCCAGCATTTT. Protein: CASSIRDRRNSNQPQHF.

V and J are TRBV7-6 and TRBJ2-1; tentatively, D is TRBD1 (6 bases). The CDR3 has 13 amino acids. Germline values: CDR1 SGHVS, CDR2 FNYEAQ. V lost 1 base, J lost 6 bases, and 7 bases lay in between. The CDR3 bases are TGTGCCAGCAGCTTAGACAGGGTCAATGAGCAGTTCTTC. Its translation: CASSLDRVNEQFF.

The chain carries TRBV7-9 and TRBJ2-7; 7 bases line up with TRBD2. V gave up 1 base and J gave up 4 bases; unmatched junction bases: 1. There are 13 residues in the CDR3. Germline V lookup: CDR1 SEHNR, CDR2 FQNEAQ (reference sequence). CDR3 sequence reads: CASSLGGGYEQYF. The CDR3 coding sequence is TGTGCCAGCAGCTTAGGGGGAGGGTACGAGCAGTACTTC.